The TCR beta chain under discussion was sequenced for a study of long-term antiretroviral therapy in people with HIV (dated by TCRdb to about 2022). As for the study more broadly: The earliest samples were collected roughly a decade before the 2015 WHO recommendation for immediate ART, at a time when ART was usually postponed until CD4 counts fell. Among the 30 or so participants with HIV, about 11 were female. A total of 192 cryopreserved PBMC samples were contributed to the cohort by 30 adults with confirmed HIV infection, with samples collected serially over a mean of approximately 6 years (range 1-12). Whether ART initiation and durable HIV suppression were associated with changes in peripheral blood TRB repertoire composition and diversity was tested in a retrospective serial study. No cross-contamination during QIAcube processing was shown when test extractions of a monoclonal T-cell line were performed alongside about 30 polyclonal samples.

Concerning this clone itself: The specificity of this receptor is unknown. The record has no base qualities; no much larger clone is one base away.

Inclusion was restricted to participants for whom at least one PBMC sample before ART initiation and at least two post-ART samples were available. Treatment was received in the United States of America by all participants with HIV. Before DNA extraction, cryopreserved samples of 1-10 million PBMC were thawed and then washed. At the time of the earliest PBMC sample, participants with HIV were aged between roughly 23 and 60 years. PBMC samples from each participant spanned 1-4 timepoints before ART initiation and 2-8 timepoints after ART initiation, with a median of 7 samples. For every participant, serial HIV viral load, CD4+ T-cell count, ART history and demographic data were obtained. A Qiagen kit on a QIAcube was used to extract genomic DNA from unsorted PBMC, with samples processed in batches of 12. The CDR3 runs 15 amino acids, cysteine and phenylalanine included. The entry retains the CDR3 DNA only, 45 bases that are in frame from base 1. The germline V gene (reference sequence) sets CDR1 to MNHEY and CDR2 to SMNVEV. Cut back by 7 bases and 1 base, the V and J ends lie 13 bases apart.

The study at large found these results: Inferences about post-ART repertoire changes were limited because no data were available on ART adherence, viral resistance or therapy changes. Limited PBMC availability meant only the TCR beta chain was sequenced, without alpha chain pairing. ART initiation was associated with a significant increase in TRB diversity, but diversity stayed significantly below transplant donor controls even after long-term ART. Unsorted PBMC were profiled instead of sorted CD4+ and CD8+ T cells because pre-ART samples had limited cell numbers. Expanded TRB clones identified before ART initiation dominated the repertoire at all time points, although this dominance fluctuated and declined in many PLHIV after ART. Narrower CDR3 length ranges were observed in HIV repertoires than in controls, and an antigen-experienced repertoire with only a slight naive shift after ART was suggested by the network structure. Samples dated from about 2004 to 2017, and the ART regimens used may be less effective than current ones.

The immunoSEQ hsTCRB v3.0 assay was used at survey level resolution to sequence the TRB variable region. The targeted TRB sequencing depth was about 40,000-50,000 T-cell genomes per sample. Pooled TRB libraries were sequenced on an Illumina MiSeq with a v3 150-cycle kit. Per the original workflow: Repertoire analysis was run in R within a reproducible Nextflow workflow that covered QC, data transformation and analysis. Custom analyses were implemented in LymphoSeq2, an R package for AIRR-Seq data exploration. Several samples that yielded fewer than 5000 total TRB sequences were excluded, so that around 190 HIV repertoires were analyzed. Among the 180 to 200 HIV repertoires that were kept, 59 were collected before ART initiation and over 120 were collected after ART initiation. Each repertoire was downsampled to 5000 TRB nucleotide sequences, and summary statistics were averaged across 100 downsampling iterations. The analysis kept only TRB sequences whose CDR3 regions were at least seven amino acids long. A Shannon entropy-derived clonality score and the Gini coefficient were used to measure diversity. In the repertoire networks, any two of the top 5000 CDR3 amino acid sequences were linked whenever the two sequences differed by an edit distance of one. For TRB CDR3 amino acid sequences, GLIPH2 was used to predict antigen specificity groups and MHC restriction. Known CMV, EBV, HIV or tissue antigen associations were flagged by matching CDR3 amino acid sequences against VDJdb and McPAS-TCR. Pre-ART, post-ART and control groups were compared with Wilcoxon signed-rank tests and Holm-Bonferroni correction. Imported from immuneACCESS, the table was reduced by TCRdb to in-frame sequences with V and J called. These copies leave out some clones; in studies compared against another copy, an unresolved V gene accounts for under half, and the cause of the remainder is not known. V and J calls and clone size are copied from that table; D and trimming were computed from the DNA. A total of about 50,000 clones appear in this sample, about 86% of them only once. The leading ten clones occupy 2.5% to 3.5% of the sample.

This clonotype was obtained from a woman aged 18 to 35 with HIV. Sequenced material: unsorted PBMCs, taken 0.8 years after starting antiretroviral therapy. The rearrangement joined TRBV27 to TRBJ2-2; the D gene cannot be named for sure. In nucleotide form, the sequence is TGTGCCAGCACCGCGGTACCGTTGAACACCGGGGAGCTGTTTTTT. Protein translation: CASTAVPLNTGELFF.